These T cell receptor beta chains were read from a single sample in a study of beta chain features in type 1 diabetes. Repertoires were generated with immunoSEQ multiplex PCR, while TCRdb's copy carries only in-frame clones and drops some. The sample carries a few hundred thousand clones, 15% recorded once. Source material: naive CD4+ T cells from blood. All receptors come from a man between 18 and 29 years old with type 1 diabetes. Each CDR3 is given with its conserved first and last residue. A D gene is named only where the DNA matches it firmly. Size is omitted from some rows. Given values are once, few, many or a class for expanded clones.

v_call	clone_size	d_call	j_call	cdr3_nt	cdr3_aa
TRBV27	NA	TRBD2	TRBJ2-3	TGTGCCAGCAGTTCCCGGGGTAGCGGGGACACAGATACGCAGTATTTT	CASSSRGSGDTDTQYF
TRBV19	NA	NA	TRBJ1-1	TGTGCCAGTAGTATTCGCCAGGCACCGAACACTGAAGCTTTCTTT	CASSIRQAPNTEAFF
TRBV4-1	NA	TRBD2	TRBJ2-1	TGCGCCAGCAGCCGAGGACTAGCGGGGGGGTTTTACAATGAGCAGTTCTTC	CASSRGLAGGFYNEQFF
TRBV29-1	NA	NA	TRBJ1-1	TGCAGCTCCCACCTCAGGGCGCCGAACACTGAAGCTTTCTTT	CSSHLRAPNTEAFF
TRBV29-1	few	NA	TRBJ2-7	TGCAGCGTCTTGCGCCGGGACAACGAGCAGTACTTC	CSVLRRDNEQYF
TRBV25-1	few	NA	TRBJ2-3	TGTGCCAGCAGTGAAACAGGCACAGATACGCAGTATTTT	CASSETGTDTQYF
TRBV4-2	few	TRBD2	TRBJ2-1	TGTGCCAGCAGCCATCCCGCGACTAGCGGGGCCCACAATGAGCAGTTCTTC	CASSHPATSGAHNEQFF
TRBV6-5	NA	NA	TRBJ1-2	TGTGCCAGCAGTCGATGGACAGCCCCTACCGGCTACACCTTC	CASSRWTAPTGYTF
TRBV28	few	TRBD2	TRBJ2-4	TGTGCCAGCAGTTTGGTCGGGGAGGGAATTCAGTACTTC	CASSLVGEGIQYF
TRBV4-1	NA	TRBD1	TRBJ2-1	TGCGCCAGCCGAGATCCAACAGGGGGCCACAATGAGCAGTTCTTC	CASRDPTGGHNEQFF
TRBV2	few	NA	TRBJ2-5	TGTGCCAGCAGACTAGAAGAGACCCAGTACTTC	CASRLEETQYF
TRBV6-1	few	NA	TRBJ1-3	TGTGCCAGCAGTGAATTGGGACTGTACTCTGGAAACACCATATATTTT	CASSELGLYSGNTIYF
TRBV6-5	NA	NA	TRBJ2-7	TGTGCCAGCACGGTGGGGGCCAACTCCTACGAGCAGTACTTC	CASTVGANSYEQYF
TRBV2	NA	NA	TRBJ2-1	TGTGCCAGCAGTGAGTTGTTTAGGGGGAATGAGCAGTTCTTC	CASSELFRGNEQFF
TRBV7-2	few	NA	TRBJ1-5	TGTGCCAGCAGCTTTACGGCGGGTTGGAGTCAGCCCCAGCATTTT	CASSFTAGWSQPQHF
TRBV7-8	few	TRBD2	TRBJ2-7	TGTGCCAGCAGCTTGGGACGGGGCGGGAGGAATGGCGAGCAGTACTTC	CASSLGRGGRNGEQYF
TRBV29-1	NA	NA	TRBJ2-1	TGCAGCGTTCCTCAAGGGGCGGTCTACAATGAGCAGTTCTTC	CSVPQGAVYNEQFF
TRBV11-2	NA	NA	TRBJ2-3	TGTGCCAGCAGCCCCAGACTCGACGGGGCGCAGTATTTT	CASSPRLDGAQYF
TRBV20-1	few	TRBD1	TRBJ1-2	TGCAGTGCTGGACAGGGAAATGGCTACACCTTC	CSAGQGNGYTF
TRBV5-5	few	NA	TRBJ2-5	TGTGCCAGCAGCCGCCAAGAGACCCAGTACTTC	CASSRQETQYF
TRBV6-1	NA	TRBD2	TRBJ2-5	TGTGCCAGCAGTGAACGTACTAGCGGGGAATCCCAGTACTTC	CASSERTSGESQYF
TRBV5-1	NA	TRBD1	TRBJ1-1	TGCGCCAGCAGCTTAACAGGGGCCACTGAAGCTTTCTTT	CASSLTGATEAFF
TRBV29-1	many	NA	TRBJ2-1	TGCAGCGTAGCCAATTACGATGAGCAGTTCTTC	CSVANYDEQFF
TRBV6-6	NA	TRBD2	TRBJ2-3	TGTGCCAGCAGCAATAGCGGGGGGGCACGATATACGCAGTATTTT	CASSNSGGARYTQYF